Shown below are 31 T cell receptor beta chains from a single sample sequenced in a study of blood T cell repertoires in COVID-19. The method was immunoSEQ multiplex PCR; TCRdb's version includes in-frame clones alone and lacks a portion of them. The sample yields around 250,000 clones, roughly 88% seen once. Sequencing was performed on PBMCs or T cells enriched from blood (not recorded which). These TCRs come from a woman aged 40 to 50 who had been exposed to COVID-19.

In DNA, the CDR3 is TGTGCCAGTAGTATGGGAGGAGACCCGGGGAATCAGCCCCAGCATTTT. This gives the protein CASSMGGDPGNQPQHF. The chain carries TRBV19 and TRBJ1-5; D not resolved. CDR3 size: 16 residues. Germline V lookup: CDR1 LNHDA, CDR2 SQIVND (reference sequence). The V and J ends lost 3 bases and 4 bases respectively, with 16 bases between them.

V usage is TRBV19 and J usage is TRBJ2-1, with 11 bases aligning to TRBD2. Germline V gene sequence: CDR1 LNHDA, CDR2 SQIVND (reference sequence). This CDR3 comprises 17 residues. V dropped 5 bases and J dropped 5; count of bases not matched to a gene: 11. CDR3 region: CASSSGRGLADNNEQFF. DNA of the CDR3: TGTGCCAGTAGTTCCGGTAGGGGACTAGCGGATAACAATGAGCAGTTCTTC.

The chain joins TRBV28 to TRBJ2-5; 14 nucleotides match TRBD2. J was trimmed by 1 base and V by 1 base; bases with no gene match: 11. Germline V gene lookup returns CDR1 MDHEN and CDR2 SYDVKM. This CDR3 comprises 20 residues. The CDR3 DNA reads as TGTGCCAGCAGTTTATATTCTATGGGGACTAGCGGGGGTTTCCAAGAGACCCAGTACTTC. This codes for CASSLYSMGTSGGFQETQYF. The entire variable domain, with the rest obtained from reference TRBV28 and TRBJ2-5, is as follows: DVKVTQSSRYLVKRTGEKVFLECVQDMDHENMFWYRQDPGLGLRLIYFSYDVKMKEKGDIPEGYSVSREKKERFSLILESASTNQTSMYLCASSLYSMGTSGGFQETQYFGPGTRLLVL.

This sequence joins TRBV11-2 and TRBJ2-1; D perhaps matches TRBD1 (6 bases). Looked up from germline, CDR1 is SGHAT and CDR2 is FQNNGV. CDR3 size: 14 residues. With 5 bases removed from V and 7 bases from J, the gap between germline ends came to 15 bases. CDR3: CASSARSGQNEQFF. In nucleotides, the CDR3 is TGTGCCAGCAGCGCTAGGTCAGGACAGAATGAGCAGTTCTTC.

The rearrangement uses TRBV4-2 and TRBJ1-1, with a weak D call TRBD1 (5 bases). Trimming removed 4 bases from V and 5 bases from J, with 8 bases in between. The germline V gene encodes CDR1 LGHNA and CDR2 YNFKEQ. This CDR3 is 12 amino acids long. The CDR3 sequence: CASSPGGTEAFF. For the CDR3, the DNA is TGTGCCAGCAGCCCCGGGGGGACTGAAGCTTTCTTT.

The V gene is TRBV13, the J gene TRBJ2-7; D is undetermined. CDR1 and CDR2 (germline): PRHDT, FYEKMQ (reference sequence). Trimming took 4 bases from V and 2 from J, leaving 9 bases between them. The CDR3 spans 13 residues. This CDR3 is CASSSSPTYEQYV. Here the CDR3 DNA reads TGTGCCAGCAGCTCCTCCCCTACCTACGAGCAGTACGTC.

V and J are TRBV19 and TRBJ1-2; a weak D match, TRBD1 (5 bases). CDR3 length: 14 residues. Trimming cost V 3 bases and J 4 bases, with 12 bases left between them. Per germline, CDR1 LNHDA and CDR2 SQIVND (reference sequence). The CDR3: CASSIAVGLYGYTF. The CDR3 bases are TGTGCCAGTAGTATTGCTGTGGGACTCTATGGCTACACCTTC.

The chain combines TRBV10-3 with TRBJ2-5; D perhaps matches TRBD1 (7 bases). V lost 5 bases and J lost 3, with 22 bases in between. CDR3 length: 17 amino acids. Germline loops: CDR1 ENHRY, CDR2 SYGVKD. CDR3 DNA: TGTGCCATCAGTCCTACAGGGGCATGGAGGGCCAAAGAGACCCAGTACTTC. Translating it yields CAISPTGAWRAKETQYF.

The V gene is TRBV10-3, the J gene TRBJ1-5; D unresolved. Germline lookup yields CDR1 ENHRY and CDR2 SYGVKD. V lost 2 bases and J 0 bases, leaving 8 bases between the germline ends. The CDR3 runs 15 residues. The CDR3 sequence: CAISESSGSNQPQHF. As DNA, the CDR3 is TGTGCCATCAGTGAGAGTTCCGGTAGCAATCAGCCCCAGCATTTT.

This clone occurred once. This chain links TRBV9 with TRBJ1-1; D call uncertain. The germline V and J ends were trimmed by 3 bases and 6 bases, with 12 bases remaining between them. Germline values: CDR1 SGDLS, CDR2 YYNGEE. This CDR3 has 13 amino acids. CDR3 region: CASSAMRSAEAFF. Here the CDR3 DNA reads TGTGCCAGCAGCGCAATGAGGTCAGCTGAAGCTTTCTTT.

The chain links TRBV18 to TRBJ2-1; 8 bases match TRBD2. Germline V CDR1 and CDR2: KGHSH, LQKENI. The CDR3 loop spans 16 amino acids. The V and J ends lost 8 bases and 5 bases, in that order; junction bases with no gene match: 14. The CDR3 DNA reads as TGTGCCAGCCGATGGGGACGGGAGGGTGCGAACAATGAGCAGTTCTTC. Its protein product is CASRWGREGANNEQFF. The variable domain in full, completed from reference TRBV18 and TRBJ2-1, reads NAGVMQNPRHLVRRRGQEARLRCSPMKGHSHVYWYRQLPEEGLKFMVYLQKENIIDESGMPKERFSAEFPKEGPSILRIQQVVRGDSAAYFCASRWGREGANNEQFFGPGTRLTVL.

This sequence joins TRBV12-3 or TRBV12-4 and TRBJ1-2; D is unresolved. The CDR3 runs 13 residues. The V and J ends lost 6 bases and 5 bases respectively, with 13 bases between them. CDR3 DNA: TGTGCCAGCAGCCCAGGCGGGCGGTATGGCTACACCTTC. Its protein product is CASSPGGRYGYTF.

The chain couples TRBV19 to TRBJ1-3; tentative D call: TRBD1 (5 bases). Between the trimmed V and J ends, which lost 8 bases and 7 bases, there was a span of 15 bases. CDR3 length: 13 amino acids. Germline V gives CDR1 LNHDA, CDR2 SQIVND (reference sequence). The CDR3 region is CASFQGGSNTIYF. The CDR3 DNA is TGTGCCAGTTTTCAGGGAGGTTCGAACACCATATATTTT.

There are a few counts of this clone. The CDR3 region is CASSTLSKTGYTEAFF. Here the CDR3 DNA reads TGTGCCAGCAGTACCCTCAGCAAGACAGGGTACACTGAAGCTTTCTTT. The chain links TRBV6-6 to TRBJ1-1; 7 positions match TRBD1. Trimming at V came to 5 bases and at J to 3 bases, leaving 12 bases not matched to a gene. Looked up from germline, CDR1 is MNHNY and CDR2 is SVGAGI (reference sequence). The CDR3 contains 16 residues.

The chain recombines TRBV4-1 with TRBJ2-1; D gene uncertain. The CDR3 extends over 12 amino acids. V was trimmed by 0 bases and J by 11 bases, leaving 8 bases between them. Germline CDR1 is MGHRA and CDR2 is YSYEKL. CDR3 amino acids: CASSQDPGQQFF. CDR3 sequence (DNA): TGCGCCAGCAGCCAAGACCCGGGTCAGCAGTTCTTC.

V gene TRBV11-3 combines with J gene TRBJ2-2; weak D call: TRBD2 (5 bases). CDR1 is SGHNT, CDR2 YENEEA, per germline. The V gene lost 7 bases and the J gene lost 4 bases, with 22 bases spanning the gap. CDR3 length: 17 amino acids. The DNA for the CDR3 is TGTGCCAGCAAGACTACACGGGGTTCCTTGGGCACCGGGGAGCTGTTTTTT. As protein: CASKTTRGSLGTGELFF.

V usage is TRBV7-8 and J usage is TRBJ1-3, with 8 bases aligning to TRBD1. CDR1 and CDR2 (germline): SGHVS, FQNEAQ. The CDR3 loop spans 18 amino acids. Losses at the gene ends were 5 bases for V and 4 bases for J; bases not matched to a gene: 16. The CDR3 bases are TGTGCCAGCAGCCTATGGACAGGGTCCGCCGCGAGGGGAAACACCATATATTTT. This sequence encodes CASSLWTGSAARGNTIYF.

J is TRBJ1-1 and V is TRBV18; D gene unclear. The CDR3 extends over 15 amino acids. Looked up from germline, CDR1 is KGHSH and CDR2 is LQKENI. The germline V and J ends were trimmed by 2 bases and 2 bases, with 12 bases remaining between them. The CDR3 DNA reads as TGTGCCAGCTCACCAGTGGCAGGAACCAACACTGAAGCTTTCTTT. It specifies CASSPVAGTNTEAFF.

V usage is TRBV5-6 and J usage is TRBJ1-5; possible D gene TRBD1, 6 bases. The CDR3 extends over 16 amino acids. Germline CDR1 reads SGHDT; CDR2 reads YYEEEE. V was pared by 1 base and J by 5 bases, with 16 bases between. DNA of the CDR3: TGTGCCAGCAGCTTGAGGTCAACAGGGCTATATCAGCCCCAGCATTTT. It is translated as CASSLRSTGLYQPQHF. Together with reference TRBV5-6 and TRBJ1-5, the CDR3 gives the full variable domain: DAGVTQSPTHLIKTRGQQVTLRCSPKSGHDTVSWYQQALGQGPQFIFQYYEEEERQRGNFPDRFSGHQFPNYSSELNVNALLLGDSALYLCASSLRSTGLYQPQHFGDGTRLSIL.

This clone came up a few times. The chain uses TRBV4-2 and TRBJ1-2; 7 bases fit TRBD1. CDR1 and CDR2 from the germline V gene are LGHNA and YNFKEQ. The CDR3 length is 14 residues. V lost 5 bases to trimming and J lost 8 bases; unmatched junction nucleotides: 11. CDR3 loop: CASSSRQGIWGYTF. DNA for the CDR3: TGTGCCAGCAGCTCAAGACAGGGAATTTGGGGCTACACCTTC.

CDR3 amino acids: CASSKEGRMNTEAFF. The CDR3 DNA reads as TGTGCCAGCAGCAAAGAGGGGCGGATGAACACTGAAGCTTTCTTT. This chain uses TRBV21-1 with TRBJ1-1; TRBD1, as called in the table, went unchecked against the DNA. TRBV21-1 is designated a pseudogene. CDR3 size: 15 residues.

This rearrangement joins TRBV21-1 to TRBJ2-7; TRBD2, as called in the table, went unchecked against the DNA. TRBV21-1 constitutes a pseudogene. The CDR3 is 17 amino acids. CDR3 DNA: TGTGCCAGCAGCATCCGAGGCCCGCGTGAGGAATCCTACGAGCAGTACTTC. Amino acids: CASSIRGPREESYEQYF.

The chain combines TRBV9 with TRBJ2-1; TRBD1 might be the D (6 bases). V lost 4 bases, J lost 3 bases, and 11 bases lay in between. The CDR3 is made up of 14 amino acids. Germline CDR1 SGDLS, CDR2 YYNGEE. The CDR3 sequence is CASSPQGGYNEQFF. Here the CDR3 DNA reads TGTGCCAGCAGCCCCCAAGGGGGCTACAATGAGCAGTTCTTC.

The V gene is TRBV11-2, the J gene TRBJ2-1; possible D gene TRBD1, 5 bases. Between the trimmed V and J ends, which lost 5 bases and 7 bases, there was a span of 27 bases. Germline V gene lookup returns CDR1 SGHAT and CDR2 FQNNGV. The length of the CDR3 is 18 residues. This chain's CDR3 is CASSPPGSAHLGMNEQFF. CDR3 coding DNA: TGTGCCAGCAGCCCCCCAGGGTCAGCCCACCTGGGGATGAATGAGCAGTTCTTC.

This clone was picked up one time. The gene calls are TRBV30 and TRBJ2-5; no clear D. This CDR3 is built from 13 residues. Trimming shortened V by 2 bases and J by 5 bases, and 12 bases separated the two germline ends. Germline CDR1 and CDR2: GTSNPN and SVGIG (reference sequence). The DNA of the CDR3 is TGTGCCTGGAGTTTTCGTAAGCCGGAGACCCAGTACTTC. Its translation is CAWSFRKPETQYF.

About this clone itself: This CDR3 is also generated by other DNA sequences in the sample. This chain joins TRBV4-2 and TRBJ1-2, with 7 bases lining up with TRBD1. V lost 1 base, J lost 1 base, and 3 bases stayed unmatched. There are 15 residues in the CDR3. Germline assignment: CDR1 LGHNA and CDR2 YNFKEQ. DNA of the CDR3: TGTGCCAGCAGCCAAGCCACAGGGGTTAACTATGGCTACACCTTC. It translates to CASSQATGVNYGYTF.

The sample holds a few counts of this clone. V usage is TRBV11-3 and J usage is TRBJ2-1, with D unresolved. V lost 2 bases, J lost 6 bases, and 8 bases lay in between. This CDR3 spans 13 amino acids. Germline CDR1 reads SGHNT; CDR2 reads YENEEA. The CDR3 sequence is CASSLILSNEQFF. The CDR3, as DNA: TGTGCCAGCAGCTTAATTCTGAGCAATGAGCAGTTCTTC. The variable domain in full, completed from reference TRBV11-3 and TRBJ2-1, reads EAGVVQSPRYKIIEKKQPVAFWCNPISGHNTLYWYLQNLGQGPELLIRYENEEAVDDSQLPKDRFSAERLKGVDSTLKIQPAELGDSAVYLCASSLILSNEQFFGPGTRLTVL.

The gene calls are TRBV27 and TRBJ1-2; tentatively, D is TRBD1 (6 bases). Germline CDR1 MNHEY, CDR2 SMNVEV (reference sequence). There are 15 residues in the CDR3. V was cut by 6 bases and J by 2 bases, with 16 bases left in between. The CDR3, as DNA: TGTGCCAGCAGCACTCCGGGACATCGAAACTATGGCTACACCTTC. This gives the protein CASSTPGHRNYGYTF.

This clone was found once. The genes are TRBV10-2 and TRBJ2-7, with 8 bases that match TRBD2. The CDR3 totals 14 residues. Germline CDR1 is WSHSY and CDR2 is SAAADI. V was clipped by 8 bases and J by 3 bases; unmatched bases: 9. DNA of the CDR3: TGCGCCAGCCGGGGGGGCCCCCCGAACTACGAGCAGTACGTC. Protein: CASRGGPPNYEQYV.

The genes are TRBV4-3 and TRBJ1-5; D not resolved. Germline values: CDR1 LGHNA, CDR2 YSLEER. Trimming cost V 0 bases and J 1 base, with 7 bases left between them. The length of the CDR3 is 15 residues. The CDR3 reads CASSQDWRSNQPQHF. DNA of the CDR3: TGCGCCAGCAGCCAAGATTGGAGGAGCAATCAGCCCCAGCATTTT.

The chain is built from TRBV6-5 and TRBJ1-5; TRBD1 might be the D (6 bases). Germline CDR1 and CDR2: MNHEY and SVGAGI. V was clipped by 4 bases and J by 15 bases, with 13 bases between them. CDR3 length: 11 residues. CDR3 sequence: CASSFRTEWHF. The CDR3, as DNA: TGTGCCAGCAGTTTCCGGACAGAGTGGCATTTT.